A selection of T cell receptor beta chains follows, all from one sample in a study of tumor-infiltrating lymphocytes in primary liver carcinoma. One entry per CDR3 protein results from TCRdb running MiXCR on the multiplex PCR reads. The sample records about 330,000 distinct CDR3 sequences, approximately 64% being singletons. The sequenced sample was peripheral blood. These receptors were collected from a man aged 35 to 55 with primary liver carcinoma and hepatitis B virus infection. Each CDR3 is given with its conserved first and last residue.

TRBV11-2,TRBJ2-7,CASSPHNTTGYEQYF
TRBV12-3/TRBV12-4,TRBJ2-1,CASRLAGGLNGYNERFF
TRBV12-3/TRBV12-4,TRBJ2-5,CTSSYSKVGETQYF
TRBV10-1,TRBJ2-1,CAISERVDYNEQFF
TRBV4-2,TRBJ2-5,CASSRKLIRETQYF
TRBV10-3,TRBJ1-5,CAVSEGGGPQPQHF
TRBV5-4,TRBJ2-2,CASSFGGPTETGKLFF
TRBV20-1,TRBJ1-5,CSAREGQGKGNQPQHF
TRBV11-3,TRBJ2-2,CASILELRGELFF
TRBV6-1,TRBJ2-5,CASSRTETGVQETQYF
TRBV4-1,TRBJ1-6,CASSKQDSGYNSPLHF
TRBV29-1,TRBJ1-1,CSASPGWAMNTEAFF
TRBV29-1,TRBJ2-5,CSVEGGDETQYF
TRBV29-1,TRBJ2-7,CSIRDDTMGQYF
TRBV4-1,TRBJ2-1,CASTQGLAESSYNEQFF
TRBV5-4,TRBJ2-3,CASSLASTNTDTQYF
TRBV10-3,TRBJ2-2,CAISDIPLAGEGFTGELFF
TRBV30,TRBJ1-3,CAWGFMGAGYSGNTIYF
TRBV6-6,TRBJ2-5,CACSKGTLQETQYF
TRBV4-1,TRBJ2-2,CASSQKQGYRSAGELFF
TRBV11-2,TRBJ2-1,CANSPVYNEQFF
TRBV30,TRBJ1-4,CTGTAYEKLFF
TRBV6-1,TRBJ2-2,CAIVLVINTGELFF
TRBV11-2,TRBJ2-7,CASSLRPRVYGQYF
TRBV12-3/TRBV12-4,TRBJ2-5,CASSFPGSETQYF
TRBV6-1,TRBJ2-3,CATSRLAGSTDTQYF
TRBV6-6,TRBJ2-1,CASSYSFKGSHEQFF
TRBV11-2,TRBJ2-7,CASSSQGGEMYEQYF
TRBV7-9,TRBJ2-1,CASRSGSADSYNEQFF
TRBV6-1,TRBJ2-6,CASSEAWGSLNVLTF
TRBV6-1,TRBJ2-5,CASSELAGGPHQETQYF
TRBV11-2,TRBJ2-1,CASSLGRLINEQFF
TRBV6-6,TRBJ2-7,CASSYPGQEAYEQYF
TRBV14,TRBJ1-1,CASSPGSGYTEAFF
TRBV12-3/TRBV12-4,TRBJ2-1,CASSLWHPSGRTVEGNYNEQFF
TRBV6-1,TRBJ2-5,CASIRQGGFQETQYF
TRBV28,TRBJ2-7,CASSPRTDLGEQYF
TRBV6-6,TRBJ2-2,CASSPQRANTGELFF
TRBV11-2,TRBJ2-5,CASNLPGTAENQYF
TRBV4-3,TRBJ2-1,CVSSQDAEGGYNEQFF
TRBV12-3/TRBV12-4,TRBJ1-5,CASTGTGGISQSQHF
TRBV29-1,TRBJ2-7,CRVNSSSYEQYF
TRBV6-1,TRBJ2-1,CASRGQVPSYNEQFF
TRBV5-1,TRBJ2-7,CASSIQGGPEQYF
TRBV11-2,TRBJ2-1,CASSSPTRPGEQFF
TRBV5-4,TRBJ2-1,CASSLDLAGKYIEQFF
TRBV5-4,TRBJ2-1,CASSFESSGSWNEQFF
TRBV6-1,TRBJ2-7,CAGNDFVLAPWVHEHYF
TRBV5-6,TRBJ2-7,CASSYGQASYEQYF
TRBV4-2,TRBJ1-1,CASTLAQGRGTEAFF